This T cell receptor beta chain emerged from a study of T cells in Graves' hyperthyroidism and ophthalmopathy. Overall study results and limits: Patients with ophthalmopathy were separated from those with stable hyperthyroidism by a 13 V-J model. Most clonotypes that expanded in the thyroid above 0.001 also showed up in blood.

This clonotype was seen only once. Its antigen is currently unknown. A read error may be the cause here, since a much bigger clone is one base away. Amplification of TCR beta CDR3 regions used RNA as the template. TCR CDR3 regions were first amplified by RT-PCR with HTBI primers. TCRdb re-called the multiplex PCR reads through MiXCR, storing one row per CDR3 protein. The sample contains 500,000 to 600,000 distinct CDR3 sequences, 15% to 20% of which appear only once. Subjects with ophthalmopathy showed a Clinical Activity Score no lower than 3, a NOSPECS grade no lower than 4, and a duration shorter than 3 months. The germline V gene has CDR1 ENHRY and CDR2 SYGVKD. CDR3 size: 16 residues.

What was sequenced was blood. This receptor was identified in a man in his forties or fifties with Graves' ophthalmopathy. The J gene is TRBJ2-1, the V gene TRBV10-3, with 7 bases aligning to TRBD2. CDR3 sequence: CAISGASGDSYNKQFF. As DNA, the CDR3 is TGTGCCATCAGTGGGGCTAGCGGAGACTCCTACAATAAGCAGTTCTTC.